This T cell receptor (beta chain) was retrieved from a study of blood T cell repertoires in COVID-19. At the level of the study: Acute-phase and convalescent COVID-19 samples originated in the United States, Italy and Spain.

Germline-derived CDR1 and CDR2 are WNHNN and SYGVQD (reference sequence). CDR3 size: 15 residues. J lost 5 bases, V lost 10 bases, and 14 bases had no gene match. Authors' data handling: Amplification of reference gene primers provided the estimated nucleated cell counts. Clones were sequenced by immunoSEQ multiplex PCR, and TCRdb holds only the in-frame ones, with some missing. V and J calls and clone size are given by that table; D and trimming were obtained from the DNA. The profile shows 67,000 or so clones, about four fifths of them singletons. This clonotype was sampled from a woman in her sixties or seventies with acute or convalescent COVID-19. The sample taken for sequencing was peripheral blood. This rearrangement joins TRBV10-1 to TRBJ2-7; TRBD2 aligns across 10 bases. Written as DNA, the CDR3 is TGCGCCAAACAGATATTTAGCGGGAGGTTCCACGAGCAGTACTTC. Protein product: CAKQIFSGRFHEQYF.